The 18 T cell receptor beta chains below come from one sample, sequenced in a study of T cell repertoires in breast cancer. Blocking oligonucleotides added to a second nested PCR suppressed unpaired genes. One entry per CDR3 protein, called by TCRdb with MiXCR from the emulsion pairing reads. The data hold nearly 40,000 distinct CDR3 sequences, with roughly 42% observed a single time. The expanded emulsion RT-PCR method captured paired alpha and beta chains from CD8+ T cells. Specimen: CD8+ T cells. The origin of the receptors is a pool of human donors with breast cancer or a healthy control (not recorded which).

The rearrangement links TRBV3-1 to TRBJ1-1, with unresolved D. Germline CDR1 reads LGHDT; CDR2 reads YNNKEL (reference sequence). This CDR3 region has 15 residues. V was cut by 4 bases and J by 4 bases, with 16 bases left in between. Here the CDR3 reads CASSPRRQKSTEAFF. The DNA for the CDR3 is TGTGCCAGCAGCCCCCGGAGGCAGAAATCCACTGAAGCTTTCTTT.

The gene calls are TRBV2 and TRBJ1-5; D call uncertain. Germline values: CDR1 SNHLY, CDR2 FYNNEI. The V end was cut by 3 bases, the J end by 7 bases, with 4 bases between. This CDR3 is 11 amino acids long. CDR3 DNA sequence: TGTGCCAGCAGTGATGACCAGCCCCAGCATTTT. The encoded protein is CASSDDQPQHF.

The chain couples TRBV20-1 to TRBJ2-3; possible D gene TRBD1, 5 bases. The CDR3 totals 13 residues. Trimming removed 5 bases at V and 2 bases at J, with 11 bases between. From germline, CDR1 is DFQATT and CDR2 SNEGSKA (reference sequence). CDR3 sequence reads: CSAPETVTDTQYF. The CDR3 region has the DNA TGCAGTGCTCCCGAGACAGTCACAGATACGCAGTATTTT.

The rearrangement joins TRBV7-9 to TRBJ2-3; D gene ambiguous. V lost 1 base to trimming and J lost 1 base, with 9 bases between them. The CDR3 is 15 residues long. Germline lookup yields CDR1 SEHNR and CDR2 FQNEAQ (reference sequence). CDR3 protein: CASSLVGARTDTQYF. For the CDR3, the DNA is TGTGCCAGCAGCTTAGTTGGCGCCCGCACAGATACGCAGTATTTT.

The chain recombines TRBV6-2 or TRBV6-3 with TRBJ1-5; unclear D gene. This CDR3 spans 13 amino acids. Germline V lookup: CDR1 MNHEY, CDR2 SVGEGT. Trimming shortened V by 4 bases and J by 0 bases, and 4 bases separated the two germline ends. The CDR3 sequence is CASSLDSNQPQHF. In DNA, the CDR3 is TGTGCCAGCAGTTTAGATAGCAATCAGCCCCAGCATTTT.

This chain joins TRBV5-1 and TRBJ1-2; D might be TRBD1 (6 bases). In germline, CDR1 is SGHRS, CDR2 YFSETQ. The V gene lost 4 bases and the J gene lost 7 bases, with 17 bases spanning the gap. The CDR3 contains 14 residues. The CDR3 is CASSPQGGAGGYTF. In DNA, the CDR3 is TGCGCCAGCAGCCCCCAAGGGGGGGCAGGTGGCTACACCTTC.

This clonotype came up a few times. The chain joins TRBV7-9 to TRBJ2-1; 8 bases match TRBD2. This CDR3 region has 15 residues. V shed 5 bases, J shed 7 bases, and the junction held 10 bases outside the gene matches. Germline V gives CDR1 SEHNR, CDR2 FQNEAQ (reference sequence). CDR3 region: CASSPRGGLGNEQFF. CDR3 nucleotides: TGTGCCAGCAGCCCTCGGGGGGGACTGGGGAATGAGCAGTTCTTC.

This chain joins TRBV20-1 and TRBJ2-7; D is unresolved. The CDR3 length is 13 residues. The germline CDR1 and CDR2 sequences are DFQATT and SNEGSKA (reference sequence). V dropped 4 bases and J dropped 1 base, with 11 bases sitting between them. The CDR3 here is CSAISPSSYEQYF. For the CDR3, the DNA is TGCAGTGCTATTTCCCCCAGTTCCTACGAGCAGTACTTC.

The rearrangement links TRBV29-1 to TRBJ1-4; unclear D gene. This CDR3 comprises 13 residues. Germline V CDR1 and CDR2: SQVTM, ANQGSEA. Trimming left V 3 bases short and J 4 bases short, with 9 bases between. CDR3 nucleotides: TGCAGCGTTGAGCCGCAGGATAATGAAAAACTGTTTTTT. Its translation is CSVEPQDNEKLFF. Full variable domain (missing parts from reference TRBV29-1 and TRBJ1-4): SAVISQKPSRDICQRGTSLTIQCQVDSQVTMMFWYRQQPGQSLTLIATANQGSEATYESGFVIDKFPISRPNLTFSTLTVSNMSPEDSSIYLCSVEPQDNEKLFFGSGTQLSVL.

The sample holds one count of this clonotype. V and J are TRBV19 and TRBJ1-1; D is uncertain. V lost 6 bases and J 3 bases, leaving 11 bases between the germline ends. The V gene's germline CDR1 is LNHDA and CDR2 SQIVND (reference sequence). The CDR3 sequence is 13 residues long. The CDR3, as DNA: TGTGCCAGTAGCATCCGGGCCTACACTGAAGCTTTCTTT. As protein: CASSIRAYTEAFF.

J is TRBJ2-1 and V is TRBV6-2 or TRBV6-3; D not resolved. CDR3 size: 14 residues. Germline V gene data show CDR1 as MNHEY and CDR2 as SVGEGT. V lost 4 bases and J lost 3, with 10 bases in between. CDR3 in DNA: TGTGCCAGCAGTTTTACTCGAAACTACAATGAGCAGTTCTTC. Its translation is CASSFTRNYNEQFF.

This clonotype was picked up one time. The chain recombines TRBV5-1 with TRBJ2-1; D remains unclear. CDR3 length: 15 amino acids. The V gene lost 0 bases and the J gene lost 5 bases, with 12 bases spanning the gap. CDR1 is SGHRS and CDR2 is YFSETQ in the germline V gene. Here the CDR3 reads CASSLAQTTNNEQFF. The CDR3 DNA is TGCGCCAGCAGCTTGGCACAAACCACGAACAATGAGCAGTTCTTC. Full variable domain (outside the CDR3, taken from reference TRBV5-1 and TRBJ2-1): KAGVTQTPRYLIKTRGQQVTLSCSPISGHRSVSWYQQTPGQGLQFLFEYFSETQRNKGNFPGRFSGRQFSNSRSEMNVSTLELGDSALYLCASSLAQTTNNEQFFGPGTRLTVL.

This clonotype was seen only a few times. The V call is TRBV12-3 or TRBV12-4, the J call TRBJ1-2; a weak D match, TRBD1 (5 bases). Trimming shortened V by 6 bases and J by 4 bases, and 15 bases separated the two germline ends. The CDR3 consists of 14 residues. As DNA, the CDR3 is TGTGCCAGCAGGTCCTCCTACAGGCGCTATGGCTACACCTTC. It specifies CASRSSYRRYGYTF.

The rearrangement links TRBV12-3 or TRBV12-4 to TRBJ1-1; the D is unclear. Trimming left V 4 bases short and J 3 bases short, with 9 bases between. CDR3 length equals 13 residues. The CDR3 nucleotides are TGTGCCAGCAGTTGGTGGGCTGACACTGAAGCTTTCTTT. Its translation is CASSWWADTEAFF.

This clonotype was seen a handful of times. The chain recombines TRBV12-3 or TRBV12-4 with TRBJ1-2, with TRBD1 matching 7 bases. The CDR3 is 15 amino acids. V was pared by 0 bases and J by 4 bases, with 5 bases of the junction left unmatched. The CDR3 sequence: CASSLADRAGYGYTF. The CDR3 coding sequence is TGTGCCAGCAGTTTAGCCGACAGGGCGGGCTATGGCTACACCTTC.

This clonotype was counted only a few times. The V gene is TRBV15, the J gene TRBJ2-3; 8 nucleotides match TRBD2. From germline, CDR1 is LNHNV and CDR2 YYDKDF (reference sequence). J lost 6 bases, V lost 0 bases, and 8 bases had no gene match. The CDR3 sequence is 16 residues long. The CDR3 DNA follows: TGTGCCACCAGCAGAGACCGTCCGGGGGGGGGTGATACGCAGTATTTT. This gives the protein CATSRDRPGGGDTQYF. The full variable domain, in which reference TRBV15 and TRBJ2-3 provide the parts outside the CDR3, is DAMVIQNPRYQVTQFGKPVTLSCSQTLNHNVMYWYQQKSSQAPKLLFHYYDKDFNNEADTPDNFQSRRPNTSFCFLDIRSPGLGDTAMYLCATSRDRPGGGDTQYFGPGTRLTVL.

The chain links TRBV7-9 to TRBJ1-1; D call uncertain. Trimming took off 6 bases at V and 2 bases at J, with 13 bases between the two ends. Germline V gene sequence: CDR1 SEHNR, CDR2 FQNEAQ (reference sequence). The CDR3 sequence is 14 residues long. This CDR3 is CASSRGGINTEAFF. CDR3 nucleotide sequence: TGTGCCAGCAGTCGTGGCGGAATCAACACTGAAGCTTTCTTT.

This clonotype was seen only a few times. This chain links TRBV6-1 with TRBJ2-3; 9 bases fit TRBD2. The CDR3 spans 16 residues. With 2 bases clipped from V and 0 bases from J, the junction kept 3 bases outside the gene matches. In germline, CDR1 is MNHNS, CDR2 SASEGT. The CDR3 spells CASSELAGASTDTQYF. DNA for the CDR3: TGTGCCAGCAGTGAATTAGCGGGAGCGAGCACAGATACGCAGTATTTT.